Listed here is a single TCR beta chain. This CDR3 has 15 amino acids. The V and J ends lost 2 bases and 5 bases, in that order; junction bases with no gene match: 5. Germline lookup yields CDR1 SEHNR and CDR2 FQNEAQ (reference sequence). This table comes from immunoSEQ multiplex PCR, and its TCRdb copy is limited to in-frame clones, with some not included. This table has a few hundred thousand clones, around 91% appearing once. The data originate from a study of blood T cell repertoires in COVID-19. This chain links TRBV7-9 with TRBJ2-1; 8 nucleotides agree with TRBD1. The receptor was isolated from a woman aged 18-29 years with acute COVID-19. Sequencing was performed on PBMCs or T cells enriched from blood (not recorded which). CDR3 sequence: CASSLMTGDNNEQFF. CDR3 bases: TGTGCCAGCAGCTTAATGACAGGGGATAACAATGAGCAGTTCTTC.